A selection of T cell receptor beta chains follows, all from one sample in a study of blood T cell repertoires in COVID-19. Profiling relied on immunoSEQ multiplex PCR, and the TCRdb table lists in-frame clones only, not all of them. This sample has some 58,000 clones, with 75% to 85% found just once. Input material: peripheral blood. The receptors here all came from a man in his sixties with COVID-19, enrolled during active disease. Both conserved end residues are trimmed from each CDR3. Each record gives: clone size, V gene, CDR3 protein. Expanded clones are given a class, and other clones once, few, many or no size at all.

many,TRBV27,ASSPFLAGGSGEQF
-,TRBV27,ASSSWDRGVETQY
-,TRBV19,ASTGTGQETQY
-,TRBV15,ATSRLGTLEQY
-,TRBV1,TSSCGPGTSGLGEQF
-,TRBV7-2,ASSFPSGATDTQY
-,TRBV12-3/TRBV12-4,ASSQNTEAF
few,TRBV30,AWSSTAGNQPQH
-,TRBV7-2,ASSSGGGSYEQY
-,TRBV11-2,ASSFSGLMFYEQY
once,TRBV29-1,SVASGYEQF
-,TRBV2,ASSEGASEKLF
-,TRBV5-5,ASSPGTGTSGANVLT
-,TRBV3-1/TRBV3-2,ASSQEDMGHSYEQY
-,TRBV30,AGDRDGTEAF
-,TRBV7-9,ASRRDAGHYNSPLH
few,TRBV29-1,SVEKGQGGGYT
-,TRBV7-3,ASSLSGGSVEQF
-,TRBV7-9,ASRPTGDNTGELF